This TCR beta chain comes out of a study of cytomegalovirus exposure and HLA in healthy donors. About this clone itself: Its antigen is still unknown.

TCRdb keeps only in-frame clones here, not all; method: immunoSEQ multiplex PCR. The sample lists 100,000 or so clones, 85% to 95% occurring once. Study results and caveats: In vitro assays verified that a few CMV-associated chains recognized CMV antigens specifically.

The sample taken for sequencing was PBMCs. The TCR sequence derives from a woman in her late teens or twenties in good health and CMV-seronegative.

The CDR3 here is CASIGGYNEQFF. For the CDR3, the DNA is TGTGCCAGCATAGGGGGATACAATGAGCAGTTCTTC. The chain is built from TRBV2 and TRBJ2-1; maybe TRBD1 (6 bases). V was pared by 7 bases and J by 4 bases, with 8 bases between. Germline loops: CDR1 SNHLY, CDR2 FYNNEI. This CDR3 has 12 residues.